Presented here are 20 T cell receptor beta chains from one specimen sequenced in a study of T cell changes during pregnancy in multiple sclerosis (dated by TCRdb to about 2019). Library construction relied on the immunoSEQ multiplex PCR assay. TCRdb mirrors the immuneACCESS table, restricted to in-frame sequences. Some clones are absent from its copies; in checked studies, under half trace to an unresolved V gene, and the reason for the others is unknown. For this sample there are fewer than 50,000 clones; 92% appear just once. The leading ten clones occupy roughly 5% of the sample. The sample consisted of CD8+ T cells from peripheral blood mononuclear cells, taken in the third trimester of pregnancy. These receptors originate from a female donor with multiple sclerosis, enrolled in a pregnancy study.

This chain uses TRBV19 with TRBJ2-3, with TRBD2 matching over 8 bases. The ends lost 4 bases at V and 2 bases at J; junction bases unmatched: 14. The V gene's germline CDR1 is LNHDA and CDR2 SQIVND (reference sequence). This CDR3 comprises 18 residues. DNA of the CDR3: TGTGCCAGTAGTACAAAAATTTCAGCGGGAGTGAACACAGATACGCAGTATTTT. Protein: CASSTKISAGVNTDTQYF.

V is TRBV29-1 and J is TRBJ1-4; weak D call: TRBD1 (6 bases). CDR3 length: 14 amino acids. CDR1 is SQVTM, CDR2 ANQGSEA, per germline. The germline V and J ends were trimmed by 5 bases and 6 bases, with 16 bases remaining between them. The CDR3 DNA is TGCAGCGTTTTTGATTGGCCAGGGGATGAAAAACTGTTTTTT. Translation: CSVFDWPGDEKLFF. The full variable domain, with the rest looked up from reference TRBV29-1 and TRBJ1-4, is SAVISQKPSRDICQRGTSLTIQCQVDSQVTMMFWYRQQPGQSLTLIATANQGSEATYESGFVIDKFPISRPNLTFSTLTVSNMSPEDSSIYLCSVFDWPGDEKLFFGSGTQLSVL.

The chain has TRBV5-1 and TRBJ1-4, with 8 positions matching TRBD1. V dropped 1 base and J dropped 0; count of bases not matched to a gene: 8. The CDR3 contains 18 residues. Germline V gene data show CDR1 as SGHRS and CDR2 as YFSETQ. The CDR3, as DNA: TGCGCCAGCAGCTTGACAGGGGGATGGGGGGCAACTAATGAAAAACTGTTTTTT. As protein: CASSLTGGWGATNEKLFF.

This chain connects TRBV11-3 to TRBJ2-5, with TRBD1 matching over 7 bases. The germline gives CDR1 SGHNT, CDR2 YENEEA. There are 14 residues in the CDR3. V trimming: 6 bases; J trimming: 5 bases; junction bases outside the gene matches: 9. The CDR3 loop is CASRKGAPGETQYF. CDR3 nucleotide sequence: TGTGCCAGCAGGAAGGGGGCGCCGGGTGAGACCCAGTACTTC.

The J gene is TRBJ2-5, the V gene TRBV11-3; TRBD2 might be the D (5 bases). This CDR3 is 16 amino acids long. Between the trimmed V and J ends, which lost 0 bases and 2 bases, there was a span of 13 bases. Germline CDR1 reads SGHNT; CDR2 reads YENEEA. This chain's CDR3 is CASSLERARIQETQYF. The CDR3 DNA sequence: TGTGCCAGCAGCTTAGAGCGGGCGAGAATACAAGAGACCCAGTACTTC.

Points on this clone: Distinct nucleotide sequences in the sample also encode this CDR3. The rearrangement links TRBV25-1 to TRBJ2-7; 10 bases agree with TRBD2. The CDR3 is made up of 13 amino acids. The J segment lost 4 bases and the V segment lost 10 bases, leaving 7 bases of the junction unmatched. Germline lookup yields CDR1 MGHDK and CDR2 SYGVNS. Here the CDR3 reads CATGASGSYEQYF. CDR3 bases: TGTGCCACAGGGGCTAGCGGGAGTTACGAGCAGTACTTC.

V gene TRBV7-8 combines with J gene TRBJ2-5; perhaps TRBD2 as D (5 bases). The V end lost 1 base, the J end lost 5 bases, and 8 bases lay between the germline ends. CDR3 length: 13 amino acids. Germline CDR1 reads SGHVS; CDR2 reads FQNEAQ. The CDR3 DNA reads as TGTGCCAGCAGCTTAGATGGACTCGAGACCCAGTACTTC. It yields the protein CASSLDGLETQYF. The full variable domain, in which reference TRBV7-8 and TRBJ2-5 provide the parts outside the CDR3, is GAGVSQSPRYKVAKRGQDVALRCDPISGHVSLFWYQQALGQGPEFLTYFQNEAQLDKSGLPSDRFFAERPEGSVSTLKIQRTQQEDSAVYLCASSLDGLETQYFGPGTRLLVL.

The gene calls are TRBV6-5 and TRBJ2-7, with 7 bases fitting TRBD2. The CDR3 is 13 residues long. Germline CDR1 is MNHEY and CDR2 is SVGAGI. Trimming took 5 bases from V and 0 from J; bases not matched to a gene: 1. The CDR3 spells CASSPGGSYEQYF. The CDR3 DNA sequence: TGTGCCAGCAGTCCGGGGGGCTCCTACGAGCAGTACTTC.

The chain has TRBV19 and TRBJ1-1; 7 nucleotides align to TRBD1. Trimming removed 5 bases from V and 1 base from J; junction bases left unmatched: 7. CDR3 size: 15 residues. The V gene's germline CDR1 is LNHDA and CDR2 SQIVND (reference sequence). The CDR3 bases are TGTGCCAGTAGTCCTGTCGGGACAGAGAACACTGAAGCTTTCTTT. Amino acids: CASSPVGTENTEAFF.

A note on this clone: Germline and junction disagree at one end, which may indicate a read error. The chain employs TRBV7-7 and TRBJ2-1; the match to TRBD2 covers 13 bases. This CDR3 contains 17 residues. CDR1 is SSHAT and CDR2 is FNYEAQ in the germline V gene (reference sequence). The CDR3 DNA is TGTGCTAGCAGCTTAGCTTCCGGGACTAGCGGGATCAATGAGCAGTTCTTC. It is translated as CASSLASGTSGINEQFF.

CDR3 coding DNA: TGCGCCAGCAGCCCCCGGGCGGGGAGCTCCTACGAGCAGTACTTC. Residues: CASSPRAGSSYEQYF. The V call is TRBV4-3, the J call TRBJ2-7; TRBD2 might be the D (6 bases). Germline assignment: CDR1 LGHNA and CDR2 YSLEER. Trimming took off 4 bases at V and 0 bases at J, with 13 bases between the two ends. The CDR3 runs 15 residues.

This clone has only one observation. V is TRBV5-4 and J is TRBJ1-1, with TRBD1 matching over 8 bases. Losses at the gene ends were 5 bases for V and 4 bases for J; bases not matched to a gene: 10. The CDR3 totals 15 residues. Germline V gives CDR1 SGHNT, CDR2 YYREEE (reference sequence). CDR3 sequence reads: CASSSTGGGSTEAFF. CDR3 sequence (DNA): TGTGCCAGCAGTAGTACAGGGGGGGGAAGCACTGAAGCTTTCTTT.

This clone was seen once. The chain combines TRBV6-4 with TRBJ2-7, with TRBD2 matching over 14 bases. The germline V gene has CDR1 MRHNA and CDR2 SNTAGT. J gave up 5 bases and V 5 bases, and 14 bases lay outside the gene matches. CDR3 length: 18 amino acids. The CDR3 sequence is CASSHPKTSGRVPHEQYF. In DNA, the CDR3 is TGTGCCAGCAGTCACCCAAAGACTAGCGGGAGGGTCCCCCACGAGCAGTACTTC.

J is TRBJ2-7 and V is TRBV6-4; D may be TRBD2 (6 bases). V was shortened by 0 bases and J by 2 bases, with 8 bases between the two germline ends. The CDR3 extends over 14 amino acids. Germline-derived CDR1 and CDR2 are MRHNA and SNTAGT. The CDR3 DNA follows: TGTGCCAGCAGTGACTCGACGGGGGCCTACGAGCAGTACTTC. Its translation: CASSDSTGAYEQYF.

This clone was seen just once. This chain connects TRBV16 to TRBJ1-1; a weak D match, TRBD1 (5 bases). The CDR3 is 17 residues long. The germline CDR1 and CDR2 sequences are KGHSY and FQNENV. Trimming removed 4 bases from V and 5 bases from J, with 23 bases in between. Written as DNA, the CDR3 is TGTGCCAGCAGCCTGACGCGGGGGGAGGTTGGTTGGACTGAAGCTTTCTTT. The encoded protein is CASSLTRGEVGWTEAFF.

The sample holds one count of this clone. The chain combines TRBV4-3 with TRBJ2-1; 7 bases map to TRBD2. The CDR3 contains 15 residues. Germline CDR1 LGHNA, CDR2 YSLEER. The junction had 6 bases not matched to a gene; V was cut back by 0 bases and J by 7 bases. CDR3 protein: CASSQEMGGPNEQFF. For the CDR3, the DNA is TGCGCCAGCAGCCAAGAGATGGGAGGGCCGAATGAGCAGTTCTTC.

This chain joins TRBV12-2 and TRBJ2-5; the table's D call of TRBD2 was not tested on the DNA. TRBV12-2 is a known pseudogene. The length of the CDR3 is 18 residues. The CDR3 sequence is CASRLEIKEREGLETQYF. CDR3 nucleotide sequence: TGTGCAAGTCGCTTAGAAATCAAGGAGCGGGAGGGCCTGGAGACCCAGTACTTC.

V and J are TRBV9 and TRBJ2-1; 7 nucleotides agree with TRBD2. Trimming cost V 0 bases and J 0 bases; bases outside gene matches: 6. The CDR3 contains 17 residues. CDR1 is SGDLS, CDR2 YYNGEE, per germline. The CDR3 region has the DNA TGTGCCAGCAGCGTAGCTCGGGCTAGCGGCTCCTACAATGAGCAGTTCTTC. This codes for CASSVARASGSYNEQFF.

The V gene is TRBV2, the J gene TRBJ1-2, with D perhaps matching TRBD1 (5 bases). Germline V gives CDR1 SNHLY, CDR2 FYNNEI. This CDR3 comprises 17 residues. V was cut by 5 bases and J by 3 bases, with 22 bases left in between. The CDR3 sequence is CASSPSLGAGRYYGYTF. CDR3 DNA: TGTGCCAGCAGTCCCTCTTTAGGGGCAGGGCGTTACTATGGCTACACCTTC.

This CDR3 reads CASTLGGTDTNQPQHF. CDR3 nucleotide sequence: TGTGCCAGCACCCTGGGTGGGACAGATACTAATCAGCCCCAGCATTTT. The chain combines TRBV28 with TRBJ1-5; TRBD1 matches 7 bases. V was clipped by 7 bases and J by 4 bases; unmatched bases: 13. The CDR3 runs 16 residues. Germline V gene lookup returns CDR1 MDHEN and CDR2 SYDVKM.